This T cell receptor beta chain was sequenced in a study of CXCR3-negative and CXCR3-positive naive CD8 T cells. Study-level information: Collectively, the libraries yielded approximately 140 million TRB reads in total, at about 1.5 +/- 0.3 million per library. Study results and limitations: The TRBV-TRBJ usage of naive CXCR3-negative and CXCR3-positive cells was similar, but that of memory cells differed. High diversity, comparable across both naive subsets, contrasted with much lower diversity in memory CD8+ cells. Comparison of naive cells showed more hydrophobic TRB CDR3s in CXCR3-positive than in CXCR3-negative naive cells. The level of CXCR3 expression partially decreased after cryopreservation; the majority of assays used fresh PBMCs.

Libraries were UMI-labeled 5' RACE TRB cDNA. TCRdb reprocessed the 5' RACE reads, with one entry per CDR3 protein and no DNA. The table lists 55,000 to 75,000 distinct CDR3 sequences, with 0.8% in the top ten. Comments on this clonotype: Its matching antigen is unknown.

The germline V gene encodes CDR1 SGHRS and CDR2 YFSETQ. The CDR3 covers 14 residues. The sample consisted of naive CXCR3+ CD8+ T cells from blood. Described subset: CD45RO-CCR7+CD27+CD95- naive CD8+ T cells expressing CXCR3 (TNR3+). The TCR was taken from a human donor in good health. Some clones in this sample may be carry-over from other donors' samples. This chain links TRBV5-1 with TRBJ2-7; without DNA, the TCRdb call of TRBD2 cannot be checked. The CDR3 sequence is CASSLEAGTYEQYF.